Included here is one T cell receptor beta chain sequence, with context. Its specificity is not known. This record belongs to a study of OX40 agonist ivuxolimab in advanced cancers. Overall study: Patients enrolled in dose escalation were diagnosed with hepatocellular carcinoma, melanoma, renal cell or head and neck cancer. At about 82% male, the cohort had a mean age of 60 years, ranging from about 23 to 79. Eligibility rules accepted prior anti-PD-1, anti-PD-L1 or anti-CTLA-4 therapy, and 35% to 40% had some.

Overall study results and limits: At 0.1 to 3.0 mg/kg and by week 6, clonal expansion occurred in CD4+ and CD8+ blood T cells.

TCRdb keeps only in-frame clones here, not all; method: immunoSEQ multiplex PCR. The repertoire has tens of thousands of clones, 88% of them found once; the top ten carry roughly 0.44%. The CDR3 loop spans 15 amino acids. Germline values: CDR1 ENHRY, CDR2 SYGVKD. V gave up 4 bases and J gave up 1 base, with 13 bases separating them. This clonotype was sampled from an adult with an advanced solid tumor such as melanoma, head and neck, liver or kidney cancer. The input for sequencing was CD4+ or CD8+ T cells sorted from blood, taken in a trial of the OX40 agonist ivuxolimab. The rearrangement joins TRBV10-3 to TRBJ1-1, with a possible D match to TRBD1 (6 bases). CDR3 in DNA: TGTGCCATCAGTGTGCTTGGCAGGGGGAACACTGAAGCTTTCTTT. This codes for CAISVLGRGNTEAFF.